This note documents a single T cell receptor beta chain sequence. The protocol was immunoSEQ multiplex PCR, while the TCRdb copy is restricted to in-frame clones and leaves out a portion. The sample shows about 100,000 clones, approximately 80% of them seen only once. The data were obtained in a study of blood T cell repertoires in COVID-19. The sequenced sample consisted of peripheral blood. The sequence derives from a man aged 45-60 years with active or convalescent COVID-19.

The CDR3 protein is CASSTSIGTSGSYEQYF. Here the CDR3 DNA reads TGTGCCAGCAGCACAAGTATAGGGACTAGCGGGAGCTACGAGCAGTACTTC. This sequence joins TRBV3-1 (or the pseudogene TRBV3-2) and TRBJ2-7; 14 nucleotides match TRBD2. This CDR3 has 17 amino acids. In germline, CDR1 is LGHDT, CDR2 YNNKEL (reference sequence). Trimming at V came to 5 bases and at J to 3 bases, leaving 9 bases not matched to a gene.